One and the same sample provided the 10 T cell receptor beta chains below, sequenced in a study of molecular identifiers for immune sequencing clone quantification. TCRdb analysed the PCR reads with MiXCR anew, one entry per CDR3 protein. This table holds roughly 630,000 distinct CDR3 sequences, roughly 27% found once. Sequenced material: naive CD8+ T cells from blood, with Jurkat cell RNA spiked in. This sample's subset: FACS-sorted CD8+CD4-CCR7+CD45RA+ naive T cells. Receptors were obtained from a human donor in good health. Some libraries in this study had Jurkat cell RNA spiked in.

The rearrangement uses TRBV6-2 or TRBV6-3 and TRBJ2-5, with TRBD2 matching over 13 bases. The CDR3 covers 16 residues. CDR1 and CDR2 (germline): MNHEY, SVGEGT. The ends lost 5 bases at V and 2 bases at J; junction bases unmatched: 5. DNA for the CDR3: TGTGCCAGCAGTATTCGACTAGCGGGGGGTCAAGAGACCCAGTACTTC. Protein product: CASSIRLAGGQETQYF.

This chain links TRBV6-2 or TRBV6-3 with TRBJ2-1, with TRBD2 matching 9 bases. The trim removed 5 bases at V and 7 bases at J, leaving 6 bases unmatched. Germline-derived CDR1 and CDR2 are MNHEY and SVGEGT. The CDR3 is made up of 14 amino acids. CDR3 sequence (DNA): TGTGCCAGCAGTAGAGCGGGAGGTGCGAATGAGCAGTTCTTC. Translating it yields CASSRAGGANEQFF.

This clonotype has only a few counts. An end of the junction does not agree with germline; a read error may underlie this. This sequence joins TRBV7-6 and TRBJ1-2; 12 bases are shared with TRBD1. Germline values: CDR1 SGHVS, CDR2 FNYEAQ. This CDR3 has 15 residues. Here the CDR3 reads CASSLGTGGDYGYTF. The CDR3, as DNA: TGTGCCAGCAGTTTAGGGACAGGGGGCGACTATGGCTACACCTTC.

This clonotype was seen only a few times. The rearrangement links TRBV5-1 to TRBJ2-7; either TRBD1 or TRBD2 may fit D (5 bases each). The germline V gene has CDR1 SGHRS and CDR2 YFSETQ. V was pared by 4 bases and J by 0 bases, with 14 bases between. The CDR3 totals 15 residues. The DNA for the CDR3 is TGCGCCAGCAGCCTCACACCAGGGACCTCCTACGAGCAGTACTTC. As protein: CASSLTPGTSYEQYF.

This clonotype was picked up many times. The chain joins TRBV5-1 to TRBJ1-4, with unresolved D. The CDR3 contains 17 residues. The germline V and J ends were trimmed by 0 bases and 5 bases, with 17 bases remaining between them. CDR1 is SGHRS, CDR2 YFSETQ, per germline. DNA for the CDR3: TGCGCCAGCAGCTTGGCCAACATCGAGCCTCGAAATGAAAAACTGTTTTTT. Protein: CASSLANIEPRNEKLFF.

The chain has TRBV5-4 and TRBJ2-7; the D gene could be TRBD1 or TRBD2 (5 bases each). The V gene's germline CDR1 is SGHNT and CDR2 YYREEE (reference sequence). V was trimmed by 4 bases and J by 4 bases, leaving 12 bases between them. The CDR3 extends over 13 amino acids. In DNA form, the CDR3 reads TGTGCCAGCAGCCCCACGGGGCAGTACGAGCAGTACTTC. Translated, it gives CASSPTGQYEQYF. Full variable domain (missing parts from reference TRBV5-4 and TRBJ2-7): ETGVTQSPTHLIKTRGQQVTLRCSSQSGHNTVSWYQQALGQGPQFIFQYYREEENGRGNFPPRFSGLQFPNYSSELNVNALELDDSALYLCASSPTGQYEQYFGPGTRLTVT.

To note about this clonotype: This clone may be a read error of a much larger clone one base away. The CDR3 reads CACSVKGISSTDTQYF. The DNA of the CDR3 is TGTGCCTGCAGCGTAAAGGGGATATCTAGCACAGATACGCAGTATTTT. The V call is TRBV9, the J call TRBJ2-3; TRBD1 might be the D (5 bases). Per germline, CDR1 SGDLS and CDR2 YYNGEE. CDR3 size: 16 residues.

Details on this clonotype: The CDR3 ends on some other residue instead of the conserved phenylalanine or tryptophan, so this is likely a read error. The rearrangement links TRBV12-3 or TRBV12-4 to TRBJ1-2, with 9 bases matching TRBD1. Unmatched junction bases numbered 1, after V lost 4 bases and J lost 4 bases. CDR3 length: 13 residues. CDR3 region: CASSWDRVYGYTS. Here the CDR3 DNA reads TGTGCCAGCAGTTGGGACAGGGTCTATGGCTACACCTCC.

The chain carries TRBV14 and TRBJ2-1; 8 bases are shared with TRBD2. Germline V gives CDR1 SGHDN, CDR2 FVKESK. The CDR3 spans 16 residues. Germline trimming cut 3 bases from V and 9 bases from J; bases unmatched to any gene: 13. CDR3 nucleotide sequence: TGTGCCAGCAGCCAGGGCCTAGCGGGTCCACCTGGTGAGCAGTTCTTC. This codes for CASSQGLAGPPGEQFF.

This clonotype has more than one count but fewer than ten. CDR3 amino acids: CSANGAGNTIYF. The CDR3 DNA is TGCAGTGCTAATGGGGCTGGAAACACCATATATTTT. The rearrangement uses TRBV20-1 and TRBJ1-3; D is uncertain. This CDR3 is 12 amino acids long. V shed 4 bases and J shed 2 bases, with 6 bases lying between them. Germline-derived CDR1 and CDR2 are DFQATT and SNEGSKA (reference sequence).